This entry concerns a single T cell receptor beta chain. This sample was included in a study of beta chain features in type 1 diabetes. CDR1 is SGHTA, CDR2 FQGNSA, per germline. The CDR3 runs to 14 residues. Trimming pared 4 bases from V and 0 bases from J, leaving 10 bases between. Expressed TCRB transcripts were sequenced, since all the RNA that had been isolated was reverse transcribed. Repertoires were generated with immunoSEQ multiplex PCR, while TCRdb's copy carries only in-frame clones and drops some. This sample has 450,000 to 600,000 clones, with approximately 30% found just once. The chain uses TRBV7-2 and TRBJ2-7, with D maybe TRBD1 (5 bases). Sequenced: naive CD4+ T cells from blood. The receptor was derived from a young man in good health. The CDR3 is CASSSQQASYEQYF. Here the CDR3 DNA reads TGTGCCAGCAGCTCACAACAGGCCTCCTACGAGCAGTACTTC.